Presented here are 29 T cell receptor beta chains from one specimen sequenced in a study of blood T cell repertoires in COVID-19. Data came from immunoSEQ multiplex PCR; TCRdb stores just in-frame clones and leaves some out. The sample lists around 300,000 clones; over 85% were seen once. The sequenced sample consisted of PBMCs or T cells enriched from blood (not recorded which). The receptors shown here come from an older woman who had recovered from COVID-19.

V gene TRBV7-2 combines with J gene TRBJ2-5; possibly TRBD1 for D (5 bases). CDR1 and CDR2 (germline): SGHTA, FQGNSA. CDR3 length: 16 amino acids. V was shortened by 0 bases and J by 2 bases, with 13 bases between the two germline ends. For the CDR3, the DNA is TGTGCCAGCAGCTTAGCTGCAGGGCTATCTCAAGAGACCCAGTACTTC. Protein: CASSLAAGLSQETQYF.

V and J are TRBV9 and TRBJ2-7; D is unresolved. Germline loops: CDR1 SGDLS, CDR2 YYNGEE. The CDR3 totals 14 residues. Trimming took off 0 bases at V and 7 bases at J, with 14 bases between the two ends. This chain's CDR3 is CASSVDLRMREQYF. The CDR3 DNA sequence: TGTGCCAGCAGCGTAGATCTCCGAATGAGGGAGCAGTACTTC.

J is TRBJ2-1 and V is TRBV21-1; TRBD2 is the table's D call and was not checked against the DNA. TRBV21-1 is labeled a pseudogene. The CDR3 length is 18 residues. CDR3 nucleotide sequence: TGTGCCAGCGGCGGGACTAGCGGGAGCACGGGTCAAGTAAATGAGCAGTTCTTC. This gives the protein CASGGTSGSTGQVNEQFF.

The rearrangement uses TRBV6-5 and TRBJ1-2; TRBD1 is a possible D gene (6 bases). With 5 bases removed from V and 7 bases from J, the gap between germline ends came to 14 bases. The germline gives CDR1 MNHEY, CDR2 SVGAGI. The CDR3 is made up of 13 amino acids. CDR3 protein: CASSIQGGGGYTF. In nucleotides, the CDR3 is TGTGCCAGCAGTATACAGGGAGGGGGTGGCTACACCTTC.

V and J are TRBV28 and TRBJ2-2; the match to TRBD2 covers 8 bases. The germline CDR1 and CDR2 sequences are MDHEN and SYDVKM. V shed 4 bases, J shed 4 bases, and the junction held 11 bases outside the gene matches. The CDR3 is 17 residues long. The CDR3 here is CASSSRVSGAGTGELFF. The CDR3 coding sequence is TGTGCCAGCAGTTCCCGCGTTAGCGGGGCTGGCACCGGGGAGCTGTTTTTT.

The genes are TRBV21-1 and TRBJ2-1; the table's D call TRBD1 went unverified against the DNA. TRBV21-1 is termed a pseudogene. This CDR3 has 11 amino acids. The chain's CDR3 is CASSKAGEQFF. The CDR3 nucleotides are TGTGCCAGCAGCAAAGCGGGCGAGCAGTTCTTC.

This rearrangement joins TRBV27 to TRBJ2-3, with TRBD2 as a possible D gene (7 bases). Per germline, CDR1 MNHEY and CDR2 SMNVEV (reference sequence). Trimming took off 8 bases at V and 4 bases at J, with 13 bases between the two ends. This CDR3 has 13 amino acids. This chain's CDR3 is CASLGRGADTQYF. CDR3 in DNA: TGTGCCAGCCTTGGGAGGGGGGCAGATACGCAGTATTTT.

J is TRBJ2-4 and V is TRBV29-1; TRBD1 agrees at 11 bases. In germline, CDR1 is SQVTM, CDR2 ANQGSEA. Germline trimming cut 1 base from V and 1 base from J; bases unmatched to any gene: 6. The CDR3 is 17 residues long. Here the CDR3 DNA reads TGCAGCGTTGAAGGGGACAGGGGGATTGGGGCCAAAAACATTCAGTACTTC. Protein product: CSVEGDRGIGAKNIQYF. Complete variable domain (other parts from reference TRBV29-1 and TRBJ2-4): SAVISQKPSRDICQRGTSLTIQCQVDSQVTMMFWYRQQPGQSLTLIATANQGSEATYESGFVIDKFPISRPNLTFSTLTVSNMSPEDSSIYLCSVEGDRGIGAKNIQYFGAGTRLSVL.

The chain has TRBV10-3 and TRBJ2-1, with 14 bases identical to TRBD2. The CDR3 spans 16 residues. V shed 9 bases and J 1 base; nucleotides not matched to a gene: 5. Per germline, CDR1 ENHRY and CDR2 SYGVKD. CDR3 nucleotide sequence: TGTGCCATAATGGGGACTAGCGGGGGTTCCTACAATGAGCAGTTCTTC. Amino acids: CAIMGTSGGSYNEQFF.

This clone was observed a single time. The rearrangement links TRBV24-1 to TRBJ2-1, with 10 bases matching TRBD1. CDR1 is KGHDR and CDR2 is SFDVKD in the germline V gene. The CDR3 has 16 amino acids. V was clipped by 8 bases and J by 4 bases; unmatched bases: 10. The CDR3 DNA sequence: TGTGCCACCACCGGGATCGGGACAGGGGATTACAATGAGCAGTTCTTC. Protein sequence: CATTGIGTGDYNEQFF.

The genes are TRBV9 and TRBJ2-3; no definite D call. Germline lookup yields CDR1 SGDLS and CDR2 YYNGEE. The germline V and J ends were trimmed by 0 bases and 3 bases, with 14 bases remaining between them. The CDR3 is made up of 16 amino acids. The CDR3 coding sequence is TGTGCCAGCAGCGTAGCTACATGGCGGCATACAGATACGCAGTATTTT. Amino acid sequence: CASSVATWRHTDTQYF.

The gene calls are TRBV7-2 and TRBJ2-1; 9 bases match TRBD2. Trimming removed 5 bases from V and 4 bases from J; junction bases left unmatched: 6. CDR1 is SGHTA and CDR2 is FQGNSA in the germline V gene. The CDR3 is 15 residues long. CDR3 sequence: CASSISGGTYNEQFF. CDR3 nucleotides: TGTGCCAGCAGCATAAGCGGGGGGACGTACAATGAGCAGTTCTTC.

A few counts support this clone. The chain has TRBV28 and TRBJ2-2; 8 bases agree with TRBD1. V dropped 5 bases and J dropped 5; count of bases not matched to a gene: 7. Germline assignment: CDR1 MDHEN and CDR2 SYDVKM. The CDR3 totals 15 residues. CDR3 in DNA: TGTGCCAGCAGTGACGCAGGGGGCGGGACCGGGGAGCTGTTTTTT. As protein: CASSDAGGGTGELFF.

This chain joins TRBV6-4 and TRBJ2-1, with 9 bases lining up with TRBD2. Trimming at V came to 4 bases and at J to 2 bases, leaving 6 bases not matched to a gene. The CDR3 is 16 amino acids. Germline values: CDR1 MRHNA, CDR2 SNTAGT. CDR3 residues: CASSVSGRSPYNEQFF. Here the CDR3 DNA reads TGTGCCAGCAGTGTCAGCGGGAGGAGTCCCTACAATGAGCAGTTCTTC.

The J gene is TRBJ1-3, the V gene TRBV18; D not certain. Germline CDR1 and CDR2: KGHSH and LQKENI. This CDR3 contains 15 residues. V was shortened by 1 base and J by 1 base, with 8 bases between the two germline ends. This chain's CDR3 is CASSPQDLSGNTIYF. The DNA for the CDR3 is TGTGCCAGCTCACCACAAGACTTATCTGGAAACACCATATATTTT.

The CDR3 spells CASSAAGASSPLHF. For the CDR3, the DNA is TGTGCCAGCAGCGCCGCCGGAGCTAGTTCACCCCTCCACTTT. This rearrangement joins TRBV5-8 to TRBJ1-6; D is unresolved. Germline V lookup: CDR1 SGHTS, CDR2 YDEGEE. Trimming cost V 4 bases and J 9 bases, with 14 bases left between them. This CDR3 has 14 amino acids.

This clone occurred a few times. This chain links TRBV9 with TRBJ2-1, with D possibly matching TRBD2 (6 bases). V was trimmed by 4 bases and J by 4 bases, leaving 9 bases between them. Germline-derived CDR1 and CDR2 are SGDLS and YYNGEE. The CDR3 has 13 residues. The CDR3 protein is CASSPGVYNEQFF. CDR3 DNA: TGTGCCAGCAGCCCGGGGGTTTACAATGAGCAGTTCTTC.

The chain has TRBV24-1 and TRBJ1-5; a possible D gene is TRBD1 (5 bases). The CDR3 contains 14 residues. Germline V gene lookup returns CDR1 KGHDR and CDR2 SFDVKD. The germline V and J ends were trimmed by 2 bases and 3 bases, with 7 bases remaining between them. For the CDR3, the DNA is TGTGCCACCAGTGATTCGGACACCAATCAGCCCCAGCATTTT. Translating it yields CATSDSDTNQPQHF.

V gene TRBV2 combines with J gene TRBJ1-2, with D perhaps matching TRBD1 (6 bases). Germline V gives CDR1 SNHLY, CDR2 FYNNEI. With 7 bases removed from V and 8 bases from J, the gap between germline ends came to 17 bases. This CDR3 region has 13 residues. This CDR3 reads CASNTYREGGYTF. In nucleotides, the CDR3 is TGTGCCAGCAACACATACAGGGAAGGCGGCTACACCTTC.

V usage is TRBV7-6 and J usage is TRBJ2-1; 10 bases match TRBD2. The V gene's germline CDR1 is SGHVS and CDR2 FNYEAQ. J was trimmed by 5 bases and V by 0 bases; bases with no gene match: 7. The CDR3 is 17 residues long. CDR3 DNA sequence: TGTGCCAGCAGCTTAGCGCGTCTAGCGGGAGCCGACAATGAGCAGTTCTTC. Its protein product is CASSLARLAGADNEQFF.

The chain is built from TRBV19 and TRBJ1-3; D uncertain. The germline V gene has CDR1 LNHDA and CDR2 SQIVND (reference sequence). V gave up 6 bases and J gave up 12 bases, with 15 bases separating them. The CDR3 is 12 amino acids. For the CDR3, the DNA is TGTGCCAGTAGCGGCACCGCGAGGGACATATATTTT. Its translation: CASSGTARDIYF.

As DNA, the CDR3 is TGTGCCAGCCCTGCGGTCGGAAAACTGTTTTTT. It codes for CASPAVGKLFF. The rearrangement uses TRBV27 and TRBJ1-4; no definite D call. Trimming shortened V by 8 bases and J by 10 bases, and 11 bases separated the two germline ends. Germline V gives CDR1 MNHEY, CDR2 SMNVEV (reference sequence). The CDR3 covers 11 residues.

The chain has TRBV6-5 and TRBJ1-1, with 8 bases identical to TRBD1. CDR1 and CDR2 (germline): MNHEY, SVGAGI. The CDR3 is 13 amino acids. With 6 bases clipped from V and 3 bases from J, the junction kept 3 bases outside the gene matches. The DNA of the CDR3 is TGTGCCAGCAGGCTACAGGGGGACACTGAAGCTTTCTTT. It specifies CASRLQGDTEAFF.

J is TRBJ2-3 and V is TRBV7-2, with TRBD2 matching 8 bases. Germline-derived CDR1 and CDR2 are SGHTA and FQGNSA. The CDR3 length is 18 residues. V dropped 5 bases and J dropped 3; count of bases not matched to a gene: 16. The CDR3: CASSLPLAAGDGTDTQYF. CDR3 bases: TGTGCCAGCAGCCTCCCTCTGGCAGCGGGAGATGGTACAGATACGCAGTATTTT.

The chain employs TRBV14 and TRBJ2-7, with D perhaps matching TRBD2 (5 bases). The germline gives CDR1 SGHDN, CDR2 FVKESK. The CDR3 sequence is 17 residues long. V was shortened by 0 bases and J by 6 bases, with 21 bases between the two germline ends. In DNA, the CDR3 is TGTGCCAGCAGCCAAGATAGGAGGAGCGGAAGCCCACGCGAGCAGTACTTC. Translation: CASSQDRRSGSPREQYF.

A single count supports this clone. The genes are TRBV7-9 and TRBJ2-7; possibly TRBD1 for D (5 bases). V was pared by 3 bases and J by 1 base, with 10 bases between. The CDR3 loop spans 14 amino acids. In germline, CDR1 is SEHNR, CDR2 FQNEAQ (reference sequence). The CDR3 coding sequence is TGTGCCAGCAGCTTTGGCAGGGATTCCTACGAGCAGTACTTC. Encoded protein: CASSFGRDSYEQYF.

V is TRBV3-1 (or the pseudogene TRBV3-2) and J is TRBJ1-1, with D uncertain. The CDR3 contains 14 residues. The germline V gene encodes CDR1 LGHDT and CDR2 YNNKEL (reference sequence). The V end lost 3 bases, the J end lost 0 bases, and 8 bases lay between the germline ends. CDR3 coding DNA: TGTGCCAGCAGCCAGCCGGAGATGAACACTGAAGCTTTCTTT. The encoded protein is CASSQPEMNTEAFF.

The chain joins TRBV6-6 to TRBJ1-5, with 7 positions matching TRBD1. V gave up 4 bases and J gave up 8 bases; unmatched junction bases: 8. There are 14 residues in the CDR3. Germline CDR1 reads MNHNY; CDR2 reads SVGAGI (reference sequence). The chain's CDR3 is CASSSSDRYEPQHF. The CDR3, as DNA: TGTGCCAGCAGTTCCTCGGACAGGTACGAGCCCCAGCATTTT.

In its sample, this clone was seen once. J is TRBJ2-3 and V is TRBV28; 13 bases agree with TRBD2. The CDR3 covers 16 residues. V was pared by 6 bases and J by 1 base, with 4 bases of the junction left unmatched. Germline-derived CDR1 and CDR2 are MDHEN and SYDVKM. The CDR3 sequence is CASRPGTSGGTDTQYF. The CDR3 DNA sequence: TGTGCCAGCAGACCCGGGACTAGCGGGGGCACAGATACGCAGTATTTT.